This TCR beta chain appears in the sequencing data of a study of blood T cell repertoires in COVID-19. At the level of the study: Sites across the United States, Italy and Spain contributed samples from acute and convalescent COVID-19.

Per germline, CDR1 SGHRS and CDR2 YFSETQ. The CDR3 is 14 residues long. Trimming took off 0 bases at V and 5 bases at J, with 10 bases between the two ends. Resolution of symptoms, clearance, or two negative PCRs was present in recovered Cohort 3 donors. Sequencing used immunoSEQ multiplex PCR; TCRdb keeps in-frame clones, though not all of them. The sample carries roughly 330,000 clones, 85% to 90% recorded once. This chain connects TRBV5-1 to TRBJ2-3, with D maybe TRBD1 (6 bases). The receptor was derived from a woman between 18 and 29 years old who had recovered from COVID-19. Input material: PBMCs or T cells enriched from blood (not recorded which). The CDR3 DNA follows: TGCGCCAGCAGCTTGGGGACAGTAAAAGATACGCAGTATTTT. Translation: CASSLGTVKDTQYF.